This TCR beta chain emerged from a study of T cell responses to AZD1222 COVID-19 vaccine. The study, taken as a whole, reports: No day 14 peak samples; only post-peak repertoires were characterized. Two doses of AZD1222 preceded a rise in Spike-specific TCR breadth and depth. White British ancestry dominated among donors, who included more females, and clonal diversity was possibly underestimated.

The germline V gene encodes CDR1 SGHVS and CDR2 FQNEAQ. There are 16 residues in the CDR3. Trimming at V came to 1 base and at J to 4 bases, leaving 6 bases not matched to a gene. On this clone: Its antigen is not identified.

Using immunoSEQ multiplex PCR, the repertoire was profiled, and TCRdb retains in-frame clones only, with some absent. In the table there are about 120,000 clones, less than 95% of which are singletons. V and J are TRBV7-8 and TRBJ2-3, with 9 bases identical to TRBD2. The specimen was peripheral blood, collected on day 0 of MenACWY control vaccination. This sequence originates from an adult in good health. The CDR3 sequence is CASSLVPRGGADTQYF. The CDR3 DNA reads TGTGCCAGCAGCTTAGTTCCGCGGGGGGGCGCAGATACGCAGTATTTT.